These 31 T cell receptor beta chains share one sample of origin, sequenced in a study of response to subunit inactivated influenza vaccine. TCRdb passed the RT-PCR reads through MiXCR, listing each CDR3 protein once. The data contain 150,000 to 200,000 distinct CDR3 sequences, roughly a tenth of them singletons. Source: CD8+ T cells sorted from PBMCs, taken less than 30 months after vaccination. The receptors were sampled from a man aged 50 to 69 who received an inactivated influenza vaccine.

This clonotype was detected only a few times. The chain has TRBV28 and TRBJ1-1; 8 bases match TRBD1. Losses at the gene ends were 3 bases for V and 5 bases for J; bases not matched to a gene: 11. This CDR3 is 16 amino acids long. The germline gives CDR1 MDHEN, CDR2 SYDVKM. The CDR3 spells CASSFGQGALWTEAFF. The CDR3 DNA is TGTGCCAGCAGTTTCGGCCAGGGGGCGCTTTGGACTGAAGCTTTCTTT.

The rearrangement joins TRBV5-5 to TRBJ2-7, with D hard to call. The V end lost 0 bases, the J end lost 3 bases, and 10 bases lay between the germline ends. The V gene's germline CDR1 is SGHKS and CDR2 YYEKEE (reference sequence). The CDR3 length is 14 residues. In nucleotides, the CDR3 is TGTGCCAGCAGCTTGGGATCGTTGAACTACGAGCAGTACTTC. Encoded protein: CASSLGSLNYEQYF.

This clonotype was seen a handful of times. The chain recombines TRBV27 with TRBJ1-1; tentatively, D is TRBD1 (5 bases). V lost 7 bases and J lost 2, with 11 bases in between. Germline values: CDR1 MNHEY, CDR2 SMNVEV (reference sequence). This CDR3 spans 13 amino acids. The CDR3 is CASMQGGNTEAFF. The CDR3 coding sequence is TGTGCCAGCATGCAGGGAGGAAACACTGAAGCTTTCTTT.

The chain combines TRBV7-8 with TRBJ1-4; no clear D. V shed 2 bases and J shed 15 bases, with 10 bases lying between them. The CDR3 length is 11 residues. Germline lookup yields CDR1 SGHVS and CDR2 FQNEAQ. The CDR3 region has the DNA TGTGCCAGCAGCTTAAGTGGAAAGATGTTTTTT. This translates into CASSLSGKMFF.

The V and J genes are TRBV7-9 and TRBJ2-1; TRBD2 agrees at 10 bases. With 1 base clipped from V and 4 bases from J, the junction kept 4 bases outside the gene matches. CDR3 size: 16 residues. CDR1 and CDR2 (germline): SEHNR, FQNEAQ (reference sequence). The chain's CDR3 is CASSLVLAGIYNEQFF. For the CDR3, the DNA is TGTGCCAGCAGCTTAGTACTAGCGGGGATATACAATGAGCAGTTCTTC.

This sequence joins TRBV4-2 and TRBJ2-5; 7 bases align to TRBD2. The CDR3 totals 14 residues. Per the germline V gene, CDR1 is LGHNA and CDR2 is YNFKEQ. Trimming took 4 bases from V and 5 from J; bases not matched to a gene: 7. Here the CDR3 DNA reads TGTGCCAGCAGCCTCTGGGGGGAGGGGGAGACCCAGTACTTC. This gives the protein CASSLWGEGETQYF.

A word on this clonotype: Relative to the germline gene, one junction end is altered; a read error may explain this. The chain carries TRBV20-1 and TRBJ2-2, with a possible D match to TRBD2 (5 bases). In germline, CDR1 is DFQATT, CDR2 SNEGSKA (reference sequence). The CDR3 sequence is 12 residues long. CDR3 region: CSTRDGDGELFF. The CDR3 region has the DNA TGCAGTACTAGAGATGGGGACGGGGAGCTGTTTTTT.

The rearrangement uses TRBV10-3 and TRBJ2-7; TRBD2 agrees at 8 bases. Germline CDR1 ENHRY, CDR2 SYGVKD. Trimming at V came to 6 bases and at J to 0 bases, leaving 7 bases not matched to a gene. The CDR3 has 15 amino acids. The CDR3 loop reads CAIRQGLASSYEQYF. The CDR3 nucleotides are TGTGCCATCAGGCAAGGACTAGCCAGCTCCTACGAGCAGTACTTC.

The gene calls are TRBV7-2 and TRBJ2-5, with 10 nucleotides matching TRBD2. The CDR3 spans 16 residues. CDR1 and CDR2 (germline): SGHTA, FQGNSA. Trimming at V came to 5 bases and at J to 1 base, leaving 7 bases not matched to a gene. For the CDR3, the DNA is TGTGCCAGCAGCGTGACTAGCGGGCGCAGCCAAGAGACCCAGTACTTC. It codes for CASSVTSGRSQETQYF.

J is TRBJ2-7 and V is TRBV7-9, with no clear D. The CDR3 is made up of 12 amino acids. The ends were cut back, 0 bases at V and 6 bases at J, with 6 bases in the middle. The germline V gene encodes CDR1 SEHNR and CDR2 FQNEAQ (reference sequence). The CDR3 reads CASSLANTEQYF. CDR3 DNA: TGTGCCAGCAGCTTAGCGAACACCGAGCAGTACTTC. The variable domain in full, completed from reference TRBV7-9 and TRBJ2-7, reads DTGVSQNPRHKITKRGQNVTFRCDPISEHNRLYWYRQTLGQGPEFLTYFQNEAQLEKSRLLSDRFSAERPKGSFSTLEIQRTEQGDSAMYLCASSLANTEQYFGPGTRLTVT.

There are a few counts of this clonotype. The chain joins TRBV20-1 to TRBJ2-1; D might be TRBD2 (7 bases). The V end lost 6 bases, the J end lost 13 bases, and 19 bases lay between the germline ends. The CDR3 is made up of 12 amino acids. The germline gives CDR1 DFQATT, CDR2 SNEGSKA (reference sequence). The CDR3 coding sequence is TGCAGTGCGACCCCAGGGGAGGGCCGACAGTTCTTC. Its protein is CSATPGEGRQFF.

This clonotype has ten or more counts. This chain connects TRBV7-9 to TRBJ1-5; TRBD1 matches at 7 bases. The CDR3 contains 14 residues. From germline, CDR1 is SEHNR and CDR2 FQNEAQ (reference sequence). J gave up 4 bases and V 3 bases, and 3 bases lay outside the gene matches. Here the CDR3 reads CASSLGQLNQPQHF. The CDR3 nucleotides read TGTGCCAGCAGCTTGGGACAGTTGAATCAGCCCCAGCATTTT.

The J gene is TRBJ1-2, the V gene TRBV7-9, with TRBD1 identical over 8 bases. The CDR3 extends over 13 amino acids. The V and J ends lost 6 bases and 7 bases, in that order; junction bases with no gene match: 7. CDR1 SEHNR and CDR2 FQNEAQ come from the germline V gene (reference sequence). The CDR3 spells CASRLDREPGYTF. The CDR3, as DNA: TGTGCCAGCAGACTGGACAGGGAACCTGGCTACACCTTC.

The chain recombines TRBV12-3 or TRBV12-4 with TRBJ2-5; 9 bases fit TRBD2. The CDR3 sequence is 16 residues long. With V trimmed by 7 bases and J by 7 bases, 16 bases remained unmatched. CDR3 DNA: TGTGCCAGCAACTGGCCGGGACTAGCTCCCGTCGGGACCCAGTACTTC. This translates into CASNWPGLAPVGTQYF.

The rearrangement uses TRBV4-2 and TRBJ2-3; 11 nucleotides agree with TRBD2. Germline V gives CDR1 LGHNA, CDR2 YNFKEQ. The CDR3 runs to 17 residues. After removal of 0 bases from V and 2 bases from J, the junction contained 4 bases not matched to a gene. In nucleotides, the CDR3 is TGTGCCAGCAGCCAAGACTTAGCGGGGGGGATCACAGATACGCAGTATTTT. It codes for CASSQDLAGGITDTQYF.

The chain combines TRBV25-1 with TRBJ2-3, with D perhaps TRBD1 (6 bases). Germline CDR1 is MGHDK and CDR2 is SYGVNS. This CDR3 is built from 15 residues. Trimming pared 3 bases from V and 2 bases from J, leaving 12 bases between. CDR3 coding DNA: TGTGCCAGCAGTGAGTCTGGACAGACCACAGATACGCAGTATTTT. Amino acid sequence: CASSESGQTTDTQYF.

The chain has TRBV6-1 and TRBJ2-4; D is possibly TRBD1 (6 bases). Germline V gene data show CDR1 as MNHNS and CDR2 as SASEGT. There are 13 residues in the CDR3. Trimming stripped 8 bases from V and 8 bases from J, with 16 bases between. CDR3 nucleotides: TGTGCCAGCCTCCGGGCAGGGGACGACATTCAGTACTTC. It codes for CASLRAGDDIQYF.

Many counts were recorded for this clonotype. The chain is built from TRBV11-2 and TRBJ2-7; TRBD1 matches 11 bases. The CDR3 totals 14 residues. The V gene's germline CDR1 is SGHAT and CDR2 FQNNGV. Trimming removed 3 bases from V and 6 bases from J; junction bases left unmatched: 4. The CDR3 loop reads CASSFGTGGFEQYF. The DNA of the CDR3 is TGTGCCAGCAGCTTCGGGACAGGGGGTTTCGAGCAGTACTTC.

This clonotype was counted between two and nine times. V is TRBV24-1 and J is TRBJ2-2, with 7 nucleotides matching TRBD2. Germline CDR1 is KGHDR and CDR2 is SFDVKD. The CDR3 length is 14 residues. With V trimmed by 9 bases and J by 4 bases, 7 bases remained unmatched. The CDR3, as DNA: TGTGCCACCCGGGGCGGGAGCGTCACCGGGGAGCTGTTTTTT. It codes for CATRGGSVTGELFF.

This clonotype was detected a few times. The junction does not match germline at one end; this may be a read error. The chain couples TRBV12-3 or TRBV12-4 to TRBJ2-1; perhaps D is TRBD1 or TRBD2 (5 bases each). This CDR3 has 11 residues. The CDR3 DNA follows: TGTGCCAGCAGTTCCCGGGACCTAGGCAACTTC. This translates into CASSSRDLGNF.

This clonotype showed up many times. The genes are TRBV12-3 or TRBV12-4 and TRBJ2-3; D might be TRBD1 (6 bases). This CDR3 contains 14 residues. V was cut by 0 bases and J by 4 bases, with 8 bases left in between. CDR3 DNA: TGTGCCAGCAGTTTAGCGTGGGGGCCAGATACGCAGTATTTT. Protein product: CASSLAWGPDTQYF.

The chain joins TRBV29-1 to TRBJ2-1; TRBD2 matches at 11 bases. Germline V gives CDR1 SQVTM, CDR2 ANQGSEA. Trimming removed 3 bases from V and 10 bases from J; junction bases left unmatched: 11. The CDR3 spans 15 residues. CDR3: CSVDGSGRAREEQFF. The CDR3 coding sequence is TGCAGCGTTGATGGTAGCGGGAGGGCCAGGGAAGAGCAGTTCTTC.

There are a few counts of this clonotype. The V and J genes are TRBV3-1 and TRBJ2-5; 9 nucleotides line up with TRBD2. After removal of 0 bases from V and 4 bases from J, the junction contained 6 bases not matched to a gene. Germline CDR1 and CDR2: LGHDT and YNNKEL (reference sequence). The CDR3 is 16 residues long. The CDR3 loop reads CASSQDSPAGGETQYF. Here the CDR3 DNA reads TGTGCCAGCAGCCAAGATTCCCCAGCGGGGGGAGAGACCCAGTACTTC.

In this sample, this clonotype turned up many times. The chain couples TRBV7-8 to TRBJ2-1, with 12 bases matching TRBD2. The CDR3 length is 16 residues. The V gene end was trimmed by 3 bases and the J gene end by 15 bases; junction bases not matched to a gene: 15. From germline, CDR1 is SGHVS and CDR2 FQNEAQ. The CDR3 DNA follows: TGTGCCAGCAGCTTGACTACTAGCGGGGGGACCCATGAGGGGTTCTTC. Its protein product is CASSLTTSGGTHEGFF. The full variable domain, its missing parts supplied by reference TRBV7-8 and TRBJ2-1, is GAGVSQSPRYKVAKRGQDVALRCDPISGHVSLFWYQQALGQGPEFLTYFQNEAQLDKSGLPSDRFFAERPEGSVSTLKIQRTQQEDSAVYLCASSLTTSGGTHEGFFGPGTRLTVL.

This clonotype was counted between two and nine times. This sequence joins TRBV9 and TRBJ2-7, with D maybe TRBD1 (7 bases). The CDR3 has 13 residues. Trimming cost V 7 bases and J 1 base, with 12 bases left between them. CDR1 and CDR2 (germline): SGDLS, YYNGEE. The CDR3 protein is CASGGGQSYEQYF. The CDR3 DNA reads TGTGCCAGCGGAGGGGGACAGTCCTACGAGCAGTACTTC.

This clonotype has more than one count but fewer than ten. This chain uses TRBV29-1 with TRBJ2-3; 12 bases are a match to TRBD1. Germline loops: CDR1 SQVTM, CDR2 ANQGSEA. This CDR3 is built from 17 residues. The V segment lost 3 bases and the J segment 2 bases; nucleotides outside the gene matches: 9. The DNA for the CDR3 is TGCAGCGTTGAGTACTGGGGACAGGGGGCGCTCACAGATACGCAGTATTTT. Protein sequence: CSVEYWGQGALTDTQYF.

The J gene is TRBJ2-7, the V gene TRBV15; D remains ambiguous. V was pared by 3 bases and J by 3 bases, with 9 bases between. Germline V gene lookup returns CDR1 LNHNV and CDR2 YYDKDF (reference sequence). The CDR3 runs 13 residues. The CDR3, as DNA: TGTGCCACCAGCAGGGGTGTTGGCTACGAGCAGTACTTC. Its protein product is CATSRGVGYEQYF.

The sample holds a few counts of this clonotype. V and J are TRBV5-1 and TRBJ2-7, with 10 nucleotides matching TRBD1. J gave up 5 bases and V 4 bases, and 6 bases lay outside the gene matches. The germline V gene has CDR1 SGHRS and CDR2 YFSETQ. This CDR3 region has 14 residues. Written as DNA, the CDR3 is TGCGCCAGCAGCAGGGGGACAGGGGTCGACGAGCAGTACTTC. Amino acid sequence: CASSRGTGVDEQYF.

This clonotype has a count of ten or more. This chain uses TRBV4-1 with TRBJ1-1; D gene unclear. Trimming pared 0 bases from V and 5 bases from J, leaving 13 bases between. Germline assignment: CDR1 MGHRA and CDR2 YSYEKL. This CDR3 has 15 residues. The CDR3 protein is CASSQDRTLGTEAFF. Written as DNA, the CDR3 is TGCGCCAGCAGCCAAGATAGAACCTTGGGGACTGAAGCTTTCTTT.

This clonotype was observed a handful of times. This chain links TRBV7-6 with TRBJ1-1; D possibly corresponds to TRBD1 (6 bases). CDR1 is SGHVS and CDR2 is FNYEAQ in the germline V gene. With 1 base removed from V and 6 bases from J, the gap between germline ends came to 12 bases. CDR3 length: 14 amino acids. The CDR3 region has the DNA TGTGCCAGCAGCTTAGGATGGGGGCGGTCTGAAGCTTTCTTT. As protein: CASSLGWGRSEAFF.

This sequence joins TRBV28 and TRBJ1-1; a possible D gene is TRBD1 (5 bases). Trimming pared 8 bases from V and 0 bases from J, leaving 16 bases between. CDR3 length equals 15 residues. Germline V CDR1 and CDR2: MDHEN, SYDVKM. CDR3 amino acids: CASEKYDSMNTEAFF. The CDR3 nucleotides read TGTGCCAGCGAGAAGTACGACAGCATGAACACTGAAGCTTTCTTT.